This T cell receptor beta chain was identified during a study of blood T cell repertoires in COVID-19. Study information: Samples taken during acute and convalescent COVID-19 were collected in the United States, Italy and Spain.

The V end lost 0 bases, the J end lost 7 bases, and 19 bases lay between the germline ends. Germline-derived CDR1 and CDR2 are LGHNA and YSLEER. This CDR3 contains 17 residues. Recruited during active infection, patients (from Seattle) were subsequently followed longitudinally. Measured with immunoSEQ multiplex PCR; TCRdb has only the in-frame clones, and not every one. The sample consists of around 60,000 clones, around 70% of them appearing once. V and J are TRBV4-3 and TRBJ1-5, with D possibly being TRBD1 (6 bases). The sequenced material came from peripheral blood. This TCR was sampled from a woman in her 70s with COVID-19, enrolled during active disease. In DNA, the CDR3 is TGCGCCAGCAGCCAAGATCTGGGGGGGCTCGAATCGCAGCCCCAGCATTTT. This sequence encodes CASSQDLGGLESQPQHF.